The rows below give T cell receptor beta chains drawn from one sample of a study of OX40 agonist ivuxolimab in advanced cancers. Profiled with immunoSEQ multiplex PCR; TCRdb holds only in-frame clones, not every one. Here the sample spans more than 60,000 clones, about three quarters being singletons. Source: CD4+ or CD8+ T cells sorted from blood, taken in a trial of the OX40 agonist ivuxolimab. The receptors stem from an adult with an advanced solid tumor such as melanoma, head and neck, liver or kidney cancer. Both conserved end residues are trimmed from each CDR3. The order of the fields is J gene, CDR3 length, V gene, CDR3 protein.

J gene: TRBJ2-1
CDR3 length: 13
V gene: TRBV19
CDR3 protein: ASTRVGTGGNEQF

J gene: TRBJ2-1
CDR3 length: 15
V gene: TRBV13
CDR3 protein: ASSLLRRTGDYNEQF

J gene: TRBJ2-1
CDR3 length: 11
V gene: TRBV4-1
CDR3 protein: ASSHVWDVGQF

J gene: TRBJ1-5
CDR3 length: 14
V gene: TRBV15
CDR3 protein: ATSRVRGGLDQPQH

J gene: TRBJ2-1
CDR3 length: 14
V gene: TRBV5-1
CDR3 protein: ASSLGQRGNYNEQF

J gene: TRBJ1-4
CDR3 length: 12
V gene: TRBV7-8
CDR3 protein: ASGPGGEVEKLF

J gene: TRBJ2-3
CDR3 length: 14
V gene: TRBV19
CDR3 protein: ASSKSGAVYTDTQY

J gene: TRBJ1-5
CDR3 length: 11
V gene: TRBV30
CDR3 protein: AWNLQQGRPQH

J gene: TRBJ2-5
CDR3 length: 13
V gene: TRBV30
CDR3 protein: AWSVLGGIRETQY

J gene: TRBJ1-2
CDR3 length: 11
V gene: TRBV28
CDR3 protein: ASSPDRALGYT

J gene: TRBJ2-3
CDR3 length: 12
V gene: TRBV10-3
CDR3 protein: AISEGGSLDTQY

J gene: TRBJ1-1
CDR3 length: 12
V gene: TRBV6-6
CDR3 protein: ASSYSGDSNEAF

J gene: TRBJ1-1
CDR3 length: 9
V gene: TRBV7-9
CDR3 protein: ASSIETEAF

J gene: TRBJ2-3
CDR3 length: 12
V gene: TRBV5-1
CDR3 protein: ASSFSGSGDTQY

J gene: TRBJ1-1
CDR3 length: 11
V gene: TRBV28
CDR3 protein: ASSFGQYTEAF

J gene: TRBJ1-1
CDR3 length: 11
V gene: TRBV6-1
CDR3 protein: ATRDGGNTEAF

J gene: TRBJ2-3
CDR3 length: 13
V gene: TRBV9
CDR3 protein: ASSVVGLNTDTQY

J gene: TRBJ1-4
CDR3 length: 17
V gene: TRBV21-1
CDR3 protein: ASSKAQKGLIRTNEKLF

J gene: TRBJ2-3
CDR3 length: 14
V gene: TRBV28
CDR3 protein: ASSSGAGGRGDTQY

J gene: TRBJ2-7
CDR3 length: 12
V gene: TRBV5-6
CDR3 protein: ASRRDYLSYEQY

J gene: TRBJ2-3
CDR3 length: 12
V gene: TRBV15
CDR3 protein: ATSRRGPKGTQY

J gene: TRBJ2-7
CDR3 length: 11
V gene: TRBV7-9
CDR3 protein: ASSLEVTYEQY

J gene: TRBJ1-2
CDR3 length: 13
V gene: TRBV2
CDR3 protein: ASSVGRVFSYGYT

J gene: TRBJ2-2
CDR3 length: 15
V gene: TRBV14
CDR3 protein: ASSQVLGGGIAGELF

J gene: TRBJ2-4
CDR3 length: 16
V gene: TRBV19
CDR3 protein: ASSIDAGGSGAKNIQY

J gene: TRBJ1-2
CDR3 length: 13
V gene: TRBV15
CDR3 protein: ATSRGDGWDYGYT

J gene: TRBJ1-4
CDR3 length: 14
V gene: TRBV2
CDR3 protein: ASSSDGTLSNEKLF

J gene: TRBJ2-7
CDR3 length: 12
V gene: TRBV30
CDR3 protein: AWIPGSGTYEQY

J gene: TRBJ2-7
CDR3 length: 13
V gene: TRBV28
CDR3 protein: ASRRQGVRKGEQY

J gene: TRBJ2-3
CDR3 length: 12
V gene: TRBV4-1
CDR3 protein: ASSQDSEGDTQY